This T cell receptor (beta chain) was sequenced during a study of blood T cell repertoires in COVID-19. For the study at large: PBMCs, B-cell-depleted T cells, or T cells were the source of the cDNA or gDNA that made up the material.

Only in-frame clones appear in the TCRdb table, and some are missing; sequencing was by immunoSEQ multiplex PCR. The sample lists 130,000 to 150,000 clones; approximately 80% were seen once. CDR1 and CDR2 from the germline V gene are LNHNV and YYDKDF (reference sequence). This CDR3 is built from 13 residues. The V and J ends lost 9 bases and 6 bases respectively, with 15 bases between them. The receptor comes from a woman between 45 and 65 years old in a cohort sampled during active or convalescent COVID-19. The specimen was peripheral blood. The chain is built from TRBV15 and TRBJ2-1, with D perhaps matching TRBD1 (8 bases). CDR3: CATTTGEGNEQFF. Here the CDR3 DNA reads TGTGCCACGACGACAGGGGAGGGCAATGAGCAGTTCTTC.